The rows below give T cell receptor beta chains drawn from one sample of a study of regulatory T cells in long-lasting Graves disease. TCRdb called the multiplex PCR reads again in MiXCR, with one record for every CDR3 protein. The sample lists 560,000 or so distinct CDR3 sequences, 15% to 20% seen once, with around 13% in the top ten. This same sample was also part of a study on T cells in Graves' hyperthyroidism and ophthalmopathy.

The specimen was peripheral blood mononuclear cells (PBMCs), collected at new diagnosis, from a patient treated with antithyroid drugs. These receptors were taken from a man between 18 and 29 years old with Graves disease. The CDR3 runs from the conserved cysteine through the conserved F or W. D genes are given only for firm matches. Size is omitted from some rows. Given values are once, few, many or a class for expanded clones.

>TRBD2|few|TRBJ2-3|TRBV2
TGTGCCAGCAGACAAGGACTAGCGGGAGGGACAGATACGCAGTATTTT
CASRQGLAGGTDTQYF
>TRBD1|few|TRBJ1-2|TRBV28
TGTGCCAGCAGCCGAGGGACAGGGTTTGGTGGCTACACCTTC
CASSRGTGFGGYTF
>-|many|TRBJ1-1|TRBV30
TGTGCCTGGAGCAGCCTGCGGGCTGTGGAAGCTTTCTTT
CAWSSLRAVEAFF
>-|-|TRBJ1-3|TRBV27
TGTGCCAGCAGAGGGGTGGCTGGAAACACCATATATTTT
CASRGVAGNTIYF
>-|-|TRBJ1-1|TRBV20-1
TGCAGTGCTAGAGATCCGAAGAAGGGTATGGGTGAAGCTTTCTTT
CSARDPKKGMGEAFF
>-|many|TRBJ2-3|TRBV5-1
TGCGCCAGCAGCCCCCCCGGGATTGGCACAGATACGCAGTATTTT
CASSPPGIGTDTQYF
>-|many|TRBJ2-5|TRBV30
TGTGCCTGGTCGACAGGTTCTGAGACCCAGTACTTC
CAWSTGSETQYF
>TRBD1|many|TRBJ1-2|TRBV7-8
TGTGCCAGCAGCTTTGGACAGGGGAGCGGCTACACCTTC
CASSFGQGSGYTF
>-|-|TRBJ1-5|TRBV6-1
TGTGCCAGCAGTGAAAGTTGGGGACACCTTAGCAATCAGCCCCAGCATTTT
CASSESWGHLSNQPQHF
>-|many|TRBJ2-2|TRBV7-3
TGTGCCAGCAGCTTAACAGGGCGCACCGGGGAGCTGTTTTTT
CASSLTGRTGELFF
>-|many|TRBJ2-7|TRBV25-1
TGTGCCAGCAGTGGTCTCGGGACATCTAACGAGCAGTACTTC
CASSGLGTSNEQYF
>-|-|TRBJ1-2|TRBV29-1
TGCAGCGTTGTTATCCGGGGGGCTTGGGGCTACACCTTC
CSVVIRGAWGYTF
>TRBD1|-|TRBJ1-2|TRBV5-4
TGTGCCAGCAGCTTTCTGACAGGGAACTATGGCTACACCTTC
CASSFLTGNYGYTF
>TRBD2|few|TRBJ2-2|TRBV4-2
TGTGCCAGCAGCCCCAGAGAGGGACTAAACACCGGGGAGCTGTTTTTT
CASSPREGLNTGELFF
>-|-|TRBJ1-1|TRBV5-1
TGTGCCAGCAGCAGAGATGAATTGGCTGAAGCTTTCTTT
CASSRDELAEAFF
>-|few|TRBJ2-1|TRBV10-1
TGCGCCAGCTCCCACCGCTGGGGGAATGAGCAGTTCTTC
CASSHRWGNEQFF
>TRBD1|-|TRBJ1-2|TRBV3-1
TGTGCCAGCAGCCTTCGGGACAGGGGGCCTGGCTACACCTTC
CASSLRDRGPGYTF
>-|many|TRBJ2-3|TRBV3-1
TGTGCCAGCAGCCCAAGAGGGTATGGAGAGGGTACTTCAGATACGCAGTATTTT
CASSPRGYGEGTSDTQYF
>TRBD2|few|TRBJ2-7|TRBV20-1
TGCAGTGCTAAAGGGACTATTTCTTTCTCCTACGAGCAGTACTTC
CSAKGTISFSYEQYF
>-|many|TRBJ2-2|TRBV7-9
TGTGCCAGCAGTTTCGGGCGGAACACCGGGGAGCTGTTTTTT
CASSFGRNTGELFF
>TRBD2|many|TRBJ2-5|TRBV7-2
TGTGCCAGCAGCCGCTCCGTGACTAGCGAGGAGACCCAGTACTTC
CASSRSVTSEETQYF
>-|many|TRBJ2-3|TRBV20-1
TGCAGTGCTAGAGATCTGGCGGATTCAGATACGCAGTATTTT
CSARDLADSDTQYF
>-|few|TRBJ2-1|TRBV27
TGTGCCAGCAGTTTATCCAACAATGAGCAGTTCTTC
CASSLSNNEQFF
>-|-|TRBJ1-1|TRBV28
TGTGCCAGCGGCTCCCTCGGGTATTTGAACGCTGAAGCTTTCTTT
CASGSLGYLNAEAFF
>TRBD2|-|TRBJ2-7|TRBV19
TGTGCCAGTAGTATTACTTGGAGCGGGAGGAGCTCCTACGAGCAGTACTTC
CASSITWSGRSSYEQYF
>TRBD1|few|TRBJ1-2|TRBV29-1
TGCAGCGTTGCCCGGACAGGTGGGAAGGATGGCTACACCTTC
CSVARTGGKDGYTF
>-|many|TRBJ2-7|TRBV28
TGTGCCAGCAGCCCGAGGAACGGGAACTGGGAGCAGTACTTC
CASSPRNGNWEQYF
>TRBD2|few|TRBJ2-7|TRBV9
TGTGCCAGCAGCGTAGGGGGTAGCGGGAGGTACTACGAGCAGTACTTC
CASSVGGSGRYYEQYF
>TRBD1|-|TRBJ2-2|TRBV13
TGTGCCAGCAGCCCTACCGGGACAGTGAACACCGGGGAGCTGTTTTTT
CASSPTGTVNTGELFF
>-|many|TRBJ2-7|TRBV28
TGTGCCAGCAGAGCGCCCCGGGACACATACGAGCAGTACTTC
CASRAPRDTYEQYF